The next 30 T cell receptor beta chains were all read from a single sample in a study of blood T cells in healthy people across ages. It was with a sample-barcoded 5' primer and a J-beta primer mix that a second PCR of roughly 6 to 12 cycles was run. TCRdb re-derived calls from the 5' RACE reads in MiXCR, one entry per CDR3 protein. Among around 870,000 distinct CDR3 sequences listed, about 30% were seen once. The sample comprised blood. The receptors stem from a woman of 80 years or more in good health.

To note about this clonotype: The junction and the germline gene differ at one end; a read error may be behind it. The chain employs TRBV11-2 and TRBJ2-3; 8 bases line up with TRBD2. This CDR3 spans 17 amino acids. The V gene's germline CDR1 is SGHAT and CDR2 FQNNGV. CDR3 loop: CASGLAAGGPVRDTQYF. In DNA form, the CDR3 reads TGTGCCAGCGGCTTAGCGGCGGGGGGCCCCGTTAGAGATACGCAGTATTTT.

The table lists this clonotype with a few counts. A clone one base away is much larger, so this may be a read error. This chain links TRBV5-1 with TRBJ2-1; the D gene is possibly TRBD1 (5 bases). Germline CDR1 SGHRS, CDR2 YFSETQ. This CDR3 is 13 amino acids long. V shed 1 base and J shed 13 bases, with 15 bases lying between them. The CDR3, as DNA: TGCGCCAGCAGCTTGCAGGGTGTGGAGACCCAGTTCTTC. This translates into CASSLQGVETQFF.

Notes on this clonotype: A junction end diverges from the germline sequence, so it may reflect a read error. The rearrangement uses TRBV25-1 and TRBJ1-4, with D perhaps matching TRBD1 (5 bases). The CDR3 has 13 residues. Germline lookup yields CDR1 MGHDK and CDR2 SYGVNS. The CDR3 DNA sequence: TGTGCCAGCAGTGGGGGGTCGGATGAAAAACGGTTTTTT. Protein product: CASSGGSDEKRFF.

This clonotype occurred a few times. The chain couples TRBV7-2 to TRBJ2-2, with D unresolved. V was clipped by 1 base and J by 4 bases, with 10 bases between them. The V gene's germline CDR1 is SGHTA and CDR2 FQGNSA. CDR3 length: 15 amino acids. As DNA, the CDR3 is TGTGCCAGCAGCTTAGTAGGTCAAGCCACCGGGGAGCTGTTTTTT. Its protein is CASSLVGQATGELFF.

The table lists this clonotype with many counts. The DNA of the CDR3 is TGTGCCAGCACCCGGGGCCAGGGATACAATGAGCAGTTCTTC. This sequence encodes CASTRGQGYNEQFF. V usage is TRBV7-2 and J usage is TRBJ2-1; D tentatively fits TRBD1 or TRBD2 (5 bases each). Trimming pared 7 bases from V and 4 bases from J, leaving 14 bases between. Germline CDR1 reads SGHTA; CDR2 reads FQGNSA. The CDR3 is made up of 14 amino acids. The complete variable domain, with remaining parts taken from reference TRBV7-2 and TRBJ2-1, reads GAGVSQSPSNKVTEKGKDVELRCDPISGHTALYWYRQSLGQGLEFLIYFQGNSAPDKSGLPSDRFSAERTGGSVSTLTIQRTQQEDSAVYLCASTRGQGYNEQFFGPGTRLTVL.

The sample holds many counts of this clonotype. V gene TRBV20-1 combines with J gene TRBJ1-2; D is uncertain. The germline V gene encodes CDR1 DFQATT and CDR2 SNEGSKA (reference sequence). The V gene lost 6 bases and the J gene lost 4 bases, with 9 bases spanning the gap. The CDR3 length is 11 residues. Written as DNA, the CDR3 is TGCAGTGCGCTTGCCCTCTATGGCTACACCTTC. Its translation: CSALALYGYTF.

The sample holds many counts of this clonotype. This sequence joins TRBV7-2 and TRBJ2-3, with TRBD1 matching 9 bases. Germline CDR1 and CDR2: SGHTA and FQGNSA. V lost 4 bases and J lost 5; bases outside the gene matches: 4. The CDR3 sequence is 14 residues long. DNA of the CDR3: TGTGCCAGCAGCTCGCGACAGGGGGTAGATACGCAGTATTTT. This gives the protein CASSSRQGVDTQYF. Using reference TRBV7-2 and TRBJ2-3 for the parts outside the CDR3, the full variable domain is GAGVSQSPSNKVTEKGKDVELRCDPISGHTALYWYRQSLGQGLEFLIYFQGNSAPDKSGLPSDRFSAERTGGSVSTLTIQRTQQEDSAVYLCASSSRQGVDTQYFGPGTRLTVL.

This clonotype occurred a few times. One end of the junction is discordant with germline, which a read error may explain. V and J are TRBV20-1 and TRBJ1-2; 9 bases fit TRBD1. Germline CDR1 and CDR2: DFQATT and SNEGSKA (reference sequence). CDR3 length: 14 amino acids. The CDR3 region is CSAPRQGDNYGHTF. CDR3 DNA: TGCAGTGCTCCCCGACAGGGGGATAACTATGGCCACACCTTC.

This clonotype was picked up many times. The chain joins TRBV9 to TRBJ2-7; TRBD1 might be the D (6 bases). The CDR3 has 14 residues. From germline, CDR1 is SGDLS and CDR2 YYNGEE. Trimming cost V 4 bases and J 7 bases, with 18 bases left between them. DNA of the CDR3: TGTGCCAGCAGCAACCGGGACACGGGCGGAGAGCAGTACTTC. It is translated as CASSNRDTGGEQYF.

The V gene is TRBV5-1, the J gene TRBJ1-4; 7 bases line up with TRBD1. The CDR3 is 15 amino acids. Looked up from germline, CDR1 is SGHRS and CDR2 is YFSETQ. Trimming took 0 bases from V and 10 from J; bases not matched to a gene: 9. This CDR3 is CASSLGHPGGGKLFF. The CDR3, as DNA: TGCGCCAGCAGCTTGGGACACCCAGGGGGAGGAAAACTGTTTTTT.

V usage is TRBV6-1 and J usage is TRBJ2-1, with 7 bases fitting TRBD1. The CDR3 extends over 15 amino acids. Germline trimming cut 6 bases from V and 8 bases from J; bases unmatched to any gene: 13. Germline V CDR1 and CDR2: MNHNS, SASEGT. The CDR3, as DNA: TGTGCCAGCAGCCTATGGACAGGTCCTAGTTATGAGCAGTTCTTC. As protein: CASSLWTGPSYEQFF.

This clonotype showed up just once. A much larger clone differs by one base, so this may be a read error. The V call is TRBV7-2, the J call TRBJ1-6, with 7 bases that match TRBD1. J gave up 11 bases and V 7 bases, and 14 bases lay outside the gene matches. CDR1 SGHTA and CDR2 FQGNSA come from the germline V gene. This CDR3 region has 15 residues. The DNA for the CDR3 is TGTGCCAGCACGCCTAGGGGGAGGGGGCAACCACCCCTCCACTTT. Translation: CASTPRGRGQPPLHF.

In regard to this clonotype: One end of the junction fails to match germline, which may point to a read error. The rearrangement joins TRBV6-2 or TRBV6-3 to TRBJ2-1; 8 bases match TRBD1. The DNA end is a closer match to TRBJ2-7, so the J assignment may be wrong. Germline V gene data show CDR1 as MNHEY and CDR2 as SVGEGT. The CDR3 length is 18 residues. In DNA, the CDR3 is TGTGCCAACAGTTACGGAGACAGGGGATGGGGGAGAATAAATGAGCAGTACTTC. Its translation: CANSYGDRGWGRINEQYF.

This clonotype was counted at least ten times. The V and J genes are TRBV5-1 and TRBJ2-5; maybe TRBD2 (6 bases). CDR1 is SGHRS, CDR2 YFSETQ, per germline. V was trimmed by 1 base and J by 9 bases, leaving 10 bases between them. The CDR3 has 12 residues. DNA of the CDR3: TGCGCCAGCAGCTTGACCGGGACTCCCCAGTACTTC. Translating gives CASSLTGTPQYF.

This clonotype was counted at least ten times. The chain carries TRBV7-9 and TRBJ2-1, with TRBD2 matching over 13 bases. The CDR3 consists of 19 residues. Trimming at V came to 3 bases and at J to 0 bases, leaving 8 bases not matched to a gene. Germline V CDR1 and CDR2: SEHNR, FQNEAQ (reference sequence). The CDR3 DNA follows: TGTGCCAGCAGCTTGTACTCCGGGACTAGCGGGGTCTCCTACAATGAGCAGTTCTTC. This encodes CASSLYSGTSGVSYNEQFF.

The table lists this clonotype with a count of one. This may stem from a read error, because a much larger clone lies one nucleotide away. The chain joins TRBV6-1 to TRBJ1-1, with D possibly being TRBD1 (5 bases). The CDR3 length is 13 residues. Germline V gene data show CDR1 as MNHNS and CDR2 as SASEGT. Trimming removed 4 bases from V and 1 base from J, with 7 bases in between. The CDR3 sequence is CASSGGTNTEAFF. The CDR3 DNA reads TGTGCCAGCAGTGGGGGGACGAACACTGAAGCTTTCTTT.

This chain joins TRBV4-2 and TRBJ2-3; the match to TRBD2 covers 11 bases. This CDR3 has 20 residues. CDR1 and CDR2 (germline): LGHNA, YNFKEQ. Trimming took 4 bases from V and 0 from J; bases not matched to a gene: 15. CDR3 sequence reads: CASSPLDDGTSGGSTDTQYF. DNA for the CDR3: TGTGCCAGCAGCCCCTTGGACGACGGGACTAGCGGAGGGAGCACAGATACGCAGTATTTT.

In regard to this clonotype: It may be a read error: a sequence one base away is much more abundant. V gene TRBV12-3 or TRBV12-4 combines with J gene TRBJ1-5, with TRBD1 matching over 11 bases. V trimming: 11 bases; J trimming: 6 bases; junction bases outside the gene matches: 12. This CDR3 comprises 15 residues. CDR3 coding DNA: TGTGCCCGCAATTACGGACAGGGGGCCGGTCAGCCCCAGCATTTT. Its translation is CARNYGQGAGQPQHF.

This clonotype was seen repeatedly, ten times or more. V and J are TRBV5-5 and TRBJ2-3; TRBD2 aligns across 8 bases. The CDR3 covers 17 residues. Germline CDR1 SGHKS, CDR2 YYEKEE (reference sequence). V trimming: 4 bases; J trimming: 5 bases; junction bases outside the gene matches: 15. Written as DNA, the CDR3 is TGTGCCAGCAGCCGTGACAACCCCGGGGGGGCAGTAGATACGCAGTATTTT. Translation gives CASSRDNPGGAVDTQYF.

Ten or more counts support this clonotype. This chain connects TRBV5-1 to TRBJ1-6, with D uncertain. The germline V and J ends were trimmed by 0 bases and 10 bases, with 14 bases remaining between them. The CDR3 length is 15 residues. CDR1 and CDR2 from the germline V gene are SGHRS and YFSETQ. This chain's CDR3 is CASSLDLPLGSPLHF. As DNA, the CDR3 is TGCGCCAGCAGCTTGGATCTACCACTGGGATCACCCCTCCACTTT.

In this sample, this clonotype turned up many times. The chain links TRBV6-1 to TRBJ1-6; 8 nucleotides match TRBD1. This CDR3 is 17 amino acids long. V trimming: 6 bases; J trimming: 2 bases; junction bases outside the gene matches: 9. From germline, CDR1 is MNHNS and CDR2 SASEGT. The CDR3 DNA reads as TGTGCCAGCAGGCAAACAGGGGGAGCAACCTATAATTCACCCCTCCACTTT. Amino acids: CASRQTGGATYNSPLHF.

This clonotype turned up a few times. The chain joins TRBV6-2 or TRBV6-3 to TRBJ1-2; TRBD1 matches 8 bases. Trimming cost V 10 bases and J 7 bases; bases outside gene matches: 5. The CDR3 length is 11 residues. Germline loops: CDR1 MNHEY, CDR2 SVGEGT. The CDR3 bases are TGTGCCACCTGGACAGGGTTTGGCTACACCTTC. This codes for CATWTGFGYTF.

This clonotype was seen at least ten times. The rearrangement joins TRBV12-3 or TRBV12-4 to TRBJ2-5, with 13 bases fitting TRBD2. The ends lost 7 bases at V and 4 bases at J; junction bases unmatched: 3. This CDR3 is 14 amino acids long. CDR3 sequence reads: CASKGTSGAETQYF. The CDR3 DNA is TGTGCCAGCAAGGGGACTAGCGGGGCAGAGACCCAGTACTTC.

This clonotype has at least ten counts. The V gene is TRBV3-1, the J gene TRBJ2-4; D possibly uses TRBD1 or TRBD2 (5 bases each). The germline CDR1 and CDR2 sequences are LGHDT and YNNKEL (reference sequence). This CDR3 spans 20 amino acids. V was shortened by 0 bases and J by 0 bases, with 21 bases between the two germline ends. The CDR3 region has the DNA TGTGCCAGCAGCCAAGAAGAGGGATCGACAGTCCTATTAGCCAAAAACATTCAGTACTTC. Encoded protein: CASSQEEGSTVLLAKNIQYF.

Only a few counts were recorded for this clonotype. A read error may explain this, as a much larger clone is one base away. The V call is TRBV20-1, the J call TRBJ2-5; D remains unclear. Germline assignment: CDR1 DFQATT and CDR2 SNEGSKA (reference sequence). V lost 4 bases, J lost 11 bases, and 26 bases lay in between. The CDR3 contains 15 residues. The DNA for the CDR3 is TGCAGTGCTATATCCGTGGTCGCCGCATACAATGAGCAGTACTTC. Amino acids: CSAISVVAAYNEQYF.

This clonotype was counted ten times or more. The V call is TRBV4-3, the J call TRBJ2-5; 11 bases fit TRBD1. The germline V gene encodes CDR1 LGHNA and CDR2 YSLEER. The CDR3 runs 13 residues. V lost 8 bases, J lost 2 bases, and 1 base stayed unmatched. The CDR3 is CASGQGAQETQYF. As DNA, the CDR3 is TGCGCCAGCGGACAGGGGGCTCAAGAGACCCAGTACTTC.

This clonotype was recorded many times. Written as DNA, the CDR3 is TGCAGTGCTAGGGGAGGCCAGCGGGGTGTCCAAGAGACCCAGTACTTC. It yields the protein CSARGGQRGVQETQYF. The chain links TRBV20-1 to TRBJ2-5; 7 nucleotides match TRBD2. The germline gives CDR1 DFQATT, CDR2 SNEGSKA (reference sequence). The CDR3 covers 16 residues. V lost 3 bases, J lost 1 base, and 11 bases stayed unmatched.

Many counts were recorded for this clonotype. This chain uses TRBV6-9 with TRBJ2-3; D is unclear. V lost 6 bases to trimming and J lost 2 bases, with 21 bases between them. CDR1 and CDR2 (germline): MNHGY, SVAAGI. The CDR3 has 17 amino acids. For the CDR3, the DNA is TGTGCCAGCAGCACATCGGATTCGAACTCAACCACAGATACGCAGTATTTT. Encoded protein: CASSTSDSNSTTDTQYF.

This clonotype came up a few times. V gene TRBV27 combines with J gene TRBJ2-1; D is possibly TRBD1 or TRBD2 (5 bases each). This CDR3 spans 14 amino acids. Germline-derived CDR1 and CDR2 are MNHEY and SMNVEV (reference sequence). V was cut by 8 bases and J by 2 bases, with 13 bases left in between. CDR3 bases: TGTGCCAGCGGACGGGACCCTACCTACAATGAGCAGTTCTTC. It codes for CASGRDPTYNEQFF.

The CDR3: CSATDRLNTEAFF. The CDR3 DNA sequence: TGCAGTGCTACGGACCGCCTGAACACTGAAGCTTTCTTT. The chain combines TRBV20-1 with TRBJ1-1; D gene ambiguous. CDR1 and CDR2 (germline): DFQATT, SNEGSKA (reference sequence). The germline V and J ends were trimmed by 4 bases and 0 bases, with 9 bases remaining between them. The CDR3 consists of 13 residues.